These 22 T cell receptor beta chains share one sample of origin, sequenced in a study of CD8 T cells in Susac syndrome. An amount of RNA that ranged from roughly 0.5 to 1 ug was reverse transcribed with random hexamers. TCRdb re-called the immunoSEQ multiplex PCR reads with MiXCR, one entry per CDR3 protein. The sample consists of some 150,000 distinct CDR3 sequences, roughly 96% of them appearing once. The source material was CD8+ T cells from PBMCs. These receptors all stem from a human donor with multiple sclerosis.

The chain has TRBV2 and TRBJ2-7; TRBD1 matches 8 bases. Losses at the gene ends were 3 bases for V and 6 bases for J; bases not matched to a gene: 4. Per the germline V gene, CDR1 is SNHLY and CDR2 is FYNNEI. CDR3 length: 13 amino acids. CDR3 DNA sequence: TGTGCCAGCAGTGACTGGCAGGGGGCCGAGCAGTACTTC. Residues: CASSDWQGAEQYF.

The CDR3 nucleotides read TGCAGCGTTGGTAATGGAATATACTCTGGGGCCAACGTCCTGACTTTC. Translated: CSVGNGIYSGANVLTF. The gene calls are TRBV29-1 and TRBJ2-6; unclear D gene. The germline CDR1 and CDR2 sequences are SQVTM and ANQGSEA. V was clipped by 4 bases and J by 0 bases, with 13 bases between them. The CDR3 totals 16 residues.

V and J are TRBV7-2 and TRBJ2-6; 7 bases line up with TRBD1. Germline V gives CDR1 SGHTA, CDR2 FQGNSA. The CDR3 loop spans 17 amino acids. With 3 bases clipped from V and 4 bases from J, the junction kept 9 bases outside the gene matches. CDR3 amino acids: CASSFPDRVYGANVLTF. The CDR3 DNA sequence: TGTGCCAGCAGCTTCCCAGACAGGGTGTACGGGGCCAACGTCCTGACTTTC.

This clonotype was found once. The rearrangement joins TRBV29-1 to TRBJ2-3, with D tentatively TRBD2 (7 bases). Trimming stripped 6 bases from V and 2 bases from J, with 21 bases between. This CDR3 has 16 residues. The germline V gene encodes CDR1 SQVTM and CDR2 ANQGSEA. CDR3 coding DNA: TGCAGCGTCGGGGGGAACAGGGAGCGGGCCACAGATACGCAGTATTTT. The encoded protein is CSVGGNRERATDTQYF.

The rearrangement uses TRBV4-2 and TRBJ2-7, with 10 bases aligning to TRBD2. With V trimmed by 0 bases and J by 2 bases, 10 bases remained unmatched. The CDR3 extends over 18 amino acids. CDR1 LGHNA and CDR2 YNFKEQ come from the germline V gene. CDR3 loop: CASSQDDSGGLDAYEQYF. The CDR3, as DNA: TGTGCCAGCAGCCAAGATGATAGCGGGGGGTTGGACGCCTACGAGCAGTACTTC.

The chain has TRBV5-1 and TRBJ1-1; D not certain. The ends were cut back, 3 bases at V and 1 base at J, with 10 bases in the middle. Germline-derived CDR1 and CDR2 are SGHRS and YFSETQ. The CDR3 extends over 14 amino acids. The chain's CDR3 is CASSYQKQNTEAFF. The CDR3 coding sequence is TGCGCCAGCAGCTACCAGAAACAGAACACTGAAGCTTTCTTT.

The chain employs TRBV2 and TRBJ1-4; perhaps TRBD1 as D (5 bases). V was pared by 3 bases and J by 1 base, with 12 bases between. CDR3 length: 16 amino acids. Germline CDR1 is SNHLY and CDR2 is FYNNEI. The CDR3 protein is CASSEPPQGTNEKLFF. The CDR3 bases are TGTGCCAGCAGTGAGCCCCCCCAGGGAACTAATGAAAAACTGTTTTTT.

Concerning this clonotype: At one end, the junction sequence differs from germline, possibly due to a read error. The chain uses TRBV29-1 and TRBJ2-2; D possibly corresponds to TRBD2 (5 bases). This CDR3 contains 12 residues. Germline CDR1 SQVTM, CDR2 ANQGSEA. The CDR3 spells CSVGENAGELFF. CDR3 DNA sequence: TGCAGCGTTGGGGAGAACGCCGGGGAGCTGTTTTTT.

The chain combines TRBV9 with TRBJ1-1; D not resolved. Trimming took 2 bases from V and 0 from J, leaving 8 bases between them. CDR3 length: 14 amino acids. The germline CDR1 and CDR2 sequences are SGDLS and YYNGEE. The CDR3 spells CASSVTEMNTEAFF. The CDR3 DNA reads TGTGCCAGCAGCGTTACGGAGATGAACACTGAAGCTTTCTTT.

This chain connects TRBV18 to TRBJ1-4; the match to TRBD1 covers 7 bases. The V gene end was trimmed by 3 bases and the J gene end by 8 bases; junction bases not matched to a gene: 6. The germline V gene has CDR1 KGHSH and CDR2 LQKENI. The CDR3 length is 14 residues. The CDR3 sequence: CASSPRDRVEKLFF. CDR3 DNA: TGTGCCAGCTCACCTAGGGACAGAGTCGAAAAACTGTTTTTT.

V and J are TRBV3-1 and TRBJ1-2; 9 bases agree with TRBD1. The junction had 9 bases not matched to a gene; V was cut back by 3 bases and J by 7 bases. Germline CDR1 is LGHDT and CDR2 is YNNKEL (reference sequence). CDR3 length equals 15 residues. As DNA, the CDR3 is TGTGCCAGCAGCCAGCCGGGACAGGGTGATTCTGGCTACACCTTC. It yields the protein CASSQPGQGDSGYTF.

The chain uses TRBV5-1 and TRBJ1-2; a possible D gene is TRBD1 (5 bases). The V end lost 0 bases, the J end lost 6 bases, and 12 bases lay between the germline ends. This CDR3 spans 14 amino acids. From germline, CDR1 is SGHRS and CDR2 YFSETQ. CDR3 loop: CASSLEWRGDGYTF. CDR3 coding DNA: TGCGCCAGCAGCTTGGAGTGGCGAGGGGATGGCTACACCTTC. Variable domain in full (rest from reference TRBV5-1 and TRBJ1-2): KAGVTQTPRYLIKTRGQQVTLSCSPISGHRSVSWYQQTPGQGLQFLFEYFSETQRNKGNFPGRFSGRQFSNSRSEMNVSTLELGDSALYLCASSLEWRGDGYTFGSGTRLTVV.

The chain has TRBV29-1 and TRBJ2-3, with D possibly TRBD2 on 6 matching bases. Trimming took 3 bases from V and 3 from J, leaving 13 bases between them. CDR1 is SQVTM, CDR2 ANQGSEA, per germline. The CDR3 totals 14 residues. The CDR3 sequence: CSVESGVVTDTQYF. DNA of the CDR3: TGCAGCGTTGAGTCGGGGGTGGTTACAGATACGCAGTATTTT.

The chain's CDR3 is CAWSVSHRGAFF. CDR3 DNA sequence: TGTGCCTGGAGTGTATCCCACAGGGGAGCTTTCTTT. The gene calls are TRBV30 and TRBJ1-1; TRBD1 matches at 7 bases. The CDR3 sequence is 12 residues long. The ends lost 0 bases at V and 10 bases at J; junction bases unmatched: 5. CDR1 is GTSNPN and CDR2 is SVGIG in the germline V gene (reference sequence).

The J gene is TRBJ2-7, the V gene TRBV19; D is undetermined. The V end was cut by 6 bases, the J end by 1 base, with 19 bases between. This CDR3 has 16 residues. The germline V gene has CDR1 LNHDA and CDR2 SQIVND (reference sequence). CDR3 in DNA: TGTGCCAGTAGCAATGGTGGGATTGGGTTTTCCTACGAGCAGTACTTC. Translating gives CASSNGGIGFSYEQYF. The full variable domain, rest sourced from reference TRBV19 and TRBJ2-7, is DGGITQSPKYLFRKEGQNVTLSCEQNLNHDAMYWYRQDPGQGLRLIYYSQIVNDFQKGDIAEGYSVSREKKESFPLTVTSAQKNPTAFYLCASSNGGIGFSYEQYFGPGTRLTVT.

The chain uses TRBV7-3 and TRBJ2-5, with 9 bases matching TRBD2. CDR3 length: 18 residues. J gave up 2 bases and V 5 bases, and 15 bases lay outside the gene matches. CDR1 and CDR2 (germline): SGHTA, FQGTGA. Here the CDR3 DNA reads TGTGCCAGCAGCCCCAACCCCTCGGCGGGGGGGCTTCAAGAGACCCAGTACTTC. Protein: CASSPNPSAGGLQETQYF.

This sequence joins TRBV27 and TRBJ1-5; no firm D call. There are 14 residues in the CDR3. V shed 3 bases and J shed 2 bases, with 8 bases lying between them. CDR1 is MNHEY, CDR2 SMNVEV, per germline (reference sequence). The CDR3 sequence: CASSFGMRNQPQHF. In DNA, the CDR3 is TGTGCCAGCAGTTTCGGGATGCGCAATCAGCCCCAGCATTTT.

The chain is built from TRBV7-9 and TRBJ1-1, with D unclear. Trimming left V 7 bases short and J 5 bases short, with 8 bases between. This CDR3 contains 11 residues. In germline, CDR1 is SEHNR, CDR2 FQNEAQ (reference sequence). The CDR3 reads CASTLPTEAFF. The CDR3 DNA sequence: TGTGCCAGCACCCTCCCGACTGAAGCTTTCTTT.

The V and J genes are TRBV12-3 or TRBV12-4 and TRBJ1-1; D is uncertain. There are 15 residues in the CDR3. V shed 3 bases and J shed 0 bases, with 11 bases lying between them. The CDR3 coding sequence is TGTGCCAGCAGTTTCATGTCCGGAATGAACACTGAAGCTTTCTTT. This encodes CASSFMSGMNTEAFF.

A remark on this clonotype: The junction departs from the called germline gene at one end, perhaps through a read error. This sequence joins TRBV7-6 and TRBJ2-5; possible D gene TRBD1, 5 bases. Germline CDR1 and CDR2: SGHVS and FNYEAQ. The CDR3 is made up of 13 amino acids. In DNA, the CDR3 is TGTGCTAGCAGCTCGGACAATCAAGAGACCCAGTACTTC. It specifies CASSSDNQETQYF.

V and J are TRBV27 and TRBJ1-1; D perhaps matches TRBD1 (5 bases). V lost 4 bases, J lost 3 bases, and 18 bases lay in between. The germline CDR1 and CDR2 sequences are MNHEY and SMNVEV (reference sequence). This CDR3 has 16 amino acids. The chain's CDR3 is CASSSLGRGGDTEAFF. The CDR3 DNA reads TGTGCCAGCAGTTCCCTCGGGAGGGGAGGGGACACTGAAGCTTTCTTT.

For the CDR3, the DNA is TGCAGCGGGGAGACTTCGACCCCAGATACGCAGTATTTT. Its protein is CSGETSTPDTQYF. The rearrangement links TRBV29-1 to TRBJ2-3, with a possible D match to TRBD2 (5 bases). The CDR3 runs 13 residues. V shed 7 bases and J shed 4 bases, with 15 bases lying between them. CDR1 and CDR2 (germline): SQVTM, ANQGSEA.